This T cell receptor (beta chain) was sequenced in a study of tumor and adjacent non-tumor tissue in lung cancer. This clonotype was detected once. An end of the junction differs from the germline gene, which may be a read error. The CDR3 has 12 amino acids. Germline CDR1 and CDR2: SEHNR and FQNEAQ (reference sequence). A modified ARM-PCR protocol with three rounds of nested PCR amplified TCRbeta. TCRdb reprocessed the multiplex PCR reads via MiXCR and lists one record per CDR3 protein. Of around 210,000 distinct CDR3 sequences listed, roughly 70% are singletons. This sample's RNA came from whole unsorted tissue.

The gene calls are TRBV7-9 and TRBJ2-3; D gene ambiguous. Sequencing used lung tumor tissue. The clonotype comes from a man aged 60 to 69 with non-small cell lung cancer. The CDR3 protein is CASSQDPDTQYF. For the CDR3, the DNA is TGCGCCAGCAGCCAGGACCCCGATACGCAGTATTTT.